This is a list of T cell receptor beta chains from one sample in a study of blood T cell repertoires in COVID-19. Method: immunoSEQ multiplex PCR; TCRdb's copy keeps in-frame clones and lacks some. The sample has some 270,000 clones, approximately 85% seen once. Material: peripheral blood. The receptors originated from a human donor with COVID-19, enrolled during active disease. The donor label of this sample is uncertain. The CDR3 runs from the conserved cysteine through the conserved F or W. Each record gives: clone size, J gene, D gene, V gene, CDR3 DNA, CDR3 protein. The D gene is left open where the match is weak. The size of a clone is reported for some rows only, either as once, few or many, or as a class for expanded clones.

>few|TRBJ1-1|NA|TRBV6-6
TGTGCCAGCAGTTTAGACATCGACAGGTCAGAGGCTTTCTTT
CASSLDIDRSEAFF
>once|TRBJ1-6|TRBD1|TRBV5-4
TGTGCCAGCAGCTCCCGACAGGGGGCGACTAATTCACCCCTCCACTTT
CASSSRQGATNSPLHF
>NA|TRBJ1-2|TRBD1|TRBV10-3
TGTGCCATCAGTGGCCCCGGACAGGGTAACTATGGCTACACCTTC
CAISGPGQGNYGYTF
>NA|TRBJ2-3|TRBD1|TRBV19
TGTGCCAGTAGTACCTCCCGGGACAGGGTAACAGATACGCAGTATTTT
CASSTSRDRVTDTQYF
>NA|TRBJ1-5|TRBD1|TRBV3-1/TRBV3-2
TGTGCCAGCAGCCAAGCGGGACAGGGGTATCAGCCCCAGCATTTT
CASSQAGQGYQPQHF
>once|TRBJ2-3|NA|TRBV4-2
TGTGCCAGCAGCCAAGATGAGATGTCAGGGGCGTTGGGCACAGATACGCAGTATTTT
CASSQDEMSGALGTDTQYF
>NA|TRBJ1-1|TRBD1|TRBV19
TGTGCCAGTACCCCATACAGGGGCCAACGATACGAAGCTTTCTTT
CASTPYRGQRYEAFF
>NA|TRBJ2-1|NA|TRBV6-4
TGTGCCAGCTCTATCCAGGGGGGCTTGGATGAGCAGTTCTTC
CASSIQGGLDEQFF
>NA|TRBJ1-4|TRBD1|TRBV18
TGTGCCAGCTCACCGGCGGACAGGGGGTACAGGTCTAATGAAAAACTGTTTTTT
CASSPADRGYRSNEKLFF
>NA|TRBJ1-4|TRBD1|TRBV28
TGTGCCAGCACCTCCCTGGGGGACAGGGAGGGTGGAAAACTGTTTTTT
CASTSLGDREGGKLFF
>NA|TRBJ2-2|TRBD1|TRBV19
TGTGCCAGTAGCGTGGAGGCAGGGGGCGGGCGGGAGCTGTTTTTT
CASSVEAGGGRELFF
>NA|TRBJ1-1|NA|TRBV30
TGTGCCTCTACGTTTTATCTTGGGGGGTCATATGAAGCTTTCTTT
CASTFYLGGSYEAFF
>once|TRBJ2-1|TRBD2|TRBV5-1
TGCGCCAGCAGCCCGGGACTAGCGGGAGCTCGGCCCTACAATGAGCAGTTCTTC
CASSPGLAGARPYNEQFF
>NA|TRBJ2-1|TRBD1|TRBV15
TGTGCCACCAGCAGAGTCCCGACCGGGACAGGGGAGGGTGAGCAGTTCTTC
CATSRVPTGTGEGEQFF
>NA|TRBJ1-2|TRBD1|TRBV5-1
TGCGCCAGCAGCGCGGACAGGGCCTATGGCTACACCTTC
CASSADRAYGYTF
>few|TRBJ2-5|TRBD1|TRBV3-1/TRBV3-2
TGTGCCAGCAGCCAAAGGAGACAGGGGATCCAAGAGACCCAGTACTTC
CASSQRRQGIQETQYF
>many|TRBJ1-2|NA|TRBV6-5
TGTGCCAGCAGTAAGGAGGGGAACTATGGCTACACCTTC
CASSKEGNYGYTF
>NA|TRBJ2-7|NA|TRBV12-5
TGTGCTAGTGGTTTGTCACGGGGCGGGGAATTCTCCTACGAGCAGTACTTC
CASGLSRGGEFSYEQYF
>NA|TRBJ1-2|TRBD1|TRBV20-1
TGCAGTGCTAGTTCCGGGACAGGGTTGAATTATGGCTACACCTTC
CSASSGTGLNYGYTF
>NA|TRBJ2-3|NA|TRBV7-9
TGTGCCAGCAGCTCTTTTTCAGATACGCAGTATTTT
CASSSFSDTQYF
>NA|TRBJ2-3|NA|TRBV2
TGTGCCAGCAGTGCTGGTAGAGTAGATACGCAGTATTTT
CASSAGRVDTQYF
>NA|TRBJ2-5|NA|TRBV7-7
TGTGCTAGCAGCTTAGCTCGAGGAGACCAAGAGACCCAGTACTTC
CASSLARGDQETQYF
>NA|TRBJ2-3|TRBD2|TRBV20-1
TGCAGTGCTAGTTGGCTAGCGGGAACGACAGATACGCAGTATTTT
CSASWLAGTTDTQYF
>once|TRBJ1-1|NA|TRBV7-6
TGTGCCAGCAGCTCCCTTCCAGAGAACACTGAAGCTTTCTTT
CASSSLPENTEAFF
>NA|TRBJ1-6|NA|TRBV9
TGTGCCAGCAGCGCCCGGGCGGGGAGGAATAATTCACCCCTCCACTTT
CASSARAGRNNSPLHF
>NA|TRBJ2-7|NA|TRBV11-2
TGTGCCAGCAGCTTAGTCAGGTCCAGCAGCAACCAATTATACGAGCAGTACTTC
CASSLVRSSSNQLYEQYF
>few|TRBJ2-5|NA|TRBV19
TGTGCCAGCCGAGCCCCGGTCGGGACCCAGTACTTC
CASRAPVGTQYF
>NA|TRBJ2-2|NA|TRBV18
TGTGCCAGCTCACCACCCGTTGAGTATACGACCGGGGAGCTGTTTTTT
CASSPPVEYTTGELFF
>NA|TRBJ1-1|TRBD1|TRBV19
TGTGCCAGTAGTTTCGACAGGGGGAACACTGAAGCTTTCTTT
CASSFDRGNTEAFF
>NA|TRBJ2-2|NA|TRBV5-1
TGCGCCAGCAGCGTTGAGGCAGCCGGGTCAGGGGAGCTGTTTTTT
CASSVEAAGSGELFF
>NA|TRBJ2-1|TRBD2|TRBV29-1
TGCAGCGTTGAGGCTAGCGGGAGCAATGAGCAGTTCTTC
CSVEASGSNEQFF
>NA|TRBJ1-2|NA|TRBV19
TGTGCCAGTAGTAATGCGGGGGGAAATGGCTACACCTTC
CASSNAGGNGYTF
>NA|TRBJ1-1|TRBD1|TRBV11-1
TGTGCCAGCAGCAGAGACAGGGGGCAGACTGAAGCTTTCTTT
CASSRDRGQTEAFF
>NA|TRBJ2-6|TRBD1|TRBV10-3
TGTGCCATCAGTGATCAAGGGGGCGGTGGGGCCAACGTCCTGACTTTC
CAISDQGGGGANVLTF
>NA|TRBJ2-7|NA|TRBV10-3
TGTGCCATCAGTTCCGGGACTTACGACTACGAGCAGTACTTC
CAISSGTYDYEQYF
>few|TRBJ1-2|TRBD1|TRBV28
TGTGCCAGCAGTTTTAACAGGGGATACGGCTACACCTTC
CASSFNRGYGYTF
>NA|TRBJ2-2|TRBD2|TRBV6-5
TGTGCCAGCAGGATACTAGCGGCGAACACCGGGGAGCTGTTTTTT
CASRILAANTGELFF
>NA|TRBJ2-3|TRBD1|TRBV30
TGTGCCTGTAGAGACAGGGGCTACACAGATACGCAGTATTTT
CACRDRGYTDTQYF
>NA|TRBJ2-7|TRBD2|TRBV25-1
TGTGCCAGCAGTGATTCGGGTAGCGGGACCCGACCCTACGAGCAGTACTTC
CASSDSGSGTRPYEQYF
>NA|TRBJ2-2|NA|TRBV6-2/TRBV6-3
TGTGCCAGCAGTTACCCCAGGGGTGGCACCGGGGAGCTGTTTTTT
CASSYPRGGTGELFF
>NA|TRBJ1-1|NA|TRBV4-2
TGTGCCAGCAGCCAAGATTACGGGGATGAAGTGGTGGCTTTCTTT
CASSQDYGDEVVAFF
>NA|TRBJ2-4|NA|TRBV12-3/TRBV12-4
TGTGCCAGCGCGGACTTGAACATTCAGTACTTC
CASADLNIQYF
>NA|TRBJ1-4|NA|TRBV9
TGTGCCAGCAGCGTAGCCCCCGCAACTAATGAAAAACTGTTTTTT
CASSVAPATNEKLFF
>NA|TRBJ1-5|TRBD1|TRBV6-5
TGTGCCAGCAGTTACGGACAGGGGGTTCAGCCCCAGCATTTT
CASSYGQGVQPQHF
>NA|TRBJ2-5|NA|TRBV29-1
TGCAGCGTTGAAAGCCGTATCCGAGAGACCCAGTACTTC
CSVESRIRETQYF
>NA|TRBJ1-2|NA|TRBV4-1
TGCGCCAGCAGCCAAGAAGGTGTTGAGGATGGCTACACCTTC
CASSQEGVEDGYTF
>NA|TRBJ2-1|TRBD2|TRBV3-1/TRBV3-2
TGTGCCAGCAGCCAAGATGCGGGAGGTTATAGATCCTACAATGAGCAGTTCTTC
CASSQDAGGYRSYNEQFF
>NA|TRBJ2-7|TRBD2|TRBV5-6
TGTGCCAGCAGCTTGGGACTAGCGGGATTATCGTACGAGCAGTACTTC
CASSLGLAGLSYEQYF
>NA|TRBJ1-2|NA|TRBV7-2
TGTGCCAGCAGCGCTCCGGGACAACATCGAGGCTACACCTTC
CASSAPGQHRGYTF
>NA|TRBJ2-3|TRBD2|TRBV28
TGTGCCAGCAGTTTATGGGTAGCGGGGGCCTCCACAGATACGCAGTATTTT
CASSLWVAGASTDTQYF
>NA|TRBJ2-3|TRBD2|TRBV7-3
TGTGCCAGCAGCGCTGGACTAGCGAAGGATACGCAGTATTTT
CASSAGLAKDTQYF
>NA|TRBJ1-1|NA|TRBV2
TGTGCCAGCGGCACGATGAACACTGAAGCTTTCTTT
CASGTMNTEAFF
>NA|TRBJ2-1|TRBD2|TRBV6-1
TGTGCCAGCAGTGACCCCGGACTAGCGGATGGGGAGAATGAGCAGTTCTTC
CASSDPGLADGENEQFF
>NA|TRBJ1-4|TRBD1|TRBV28
TGTGCCAGCAGTTTCGGCAGACAGGGATTGGAAAAACTGTTTTTT
CASSFGRQGLEKLFF
>NA|TRBJ2-3|NA|TRBV7-2
TGTGCCAGCAGCCGGCGCGGCGGGGCCAACACAGATACGCAGTATTTT
CASSRRGGANTDTQYF